The TCR beta chain described here comes from a study of blood T cell repertoires in COVID-19. The protocol was immunoSEQ multiplex PCR, while the TCRdb copy is restricted to in-frame clones and leaves out a portion. The sample consists of roughly 200,000 clones, roughly 87% of them appearing once. This receptor was obtained from a woman in her sixties or seventies with COVID-19, enrolled during active disease. The sequenced material came from peripheral blood.

In nucleotides, the CDR3 is TGTGCCAGCAACACCCACAGGGCATCTGAAGCTTTCTTT. It translates to CASNTHRASEAFF. The rearrangement uses TRBV2 and TRBJ1-1, with TRBD1 as a possible D gene (6 bases). There are 13 residues in the CDR3. The V and J ends lost 7 bases and 6 bases respectively, with 15 bases between them. Germline CDR1 reads SNHLY; CDR2 reads FYNNEI.